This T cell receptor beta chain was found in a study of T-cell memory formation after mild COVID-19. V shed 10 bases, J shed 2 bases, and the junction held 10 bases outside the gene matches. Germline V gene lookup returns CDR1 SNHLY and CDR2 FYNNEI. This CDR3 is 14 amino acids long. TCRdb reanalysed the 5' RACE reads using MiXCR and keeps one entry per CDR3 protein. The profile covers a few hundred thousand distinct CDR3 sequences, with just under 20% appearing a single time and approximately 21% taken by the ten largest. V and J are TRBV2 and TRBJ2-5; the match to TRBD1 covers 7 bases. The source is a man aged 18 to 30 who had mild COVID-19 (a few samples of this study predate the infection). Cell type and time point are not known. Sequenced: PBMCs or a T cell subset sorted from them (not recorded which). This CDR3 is CATSGAGGQETQYF. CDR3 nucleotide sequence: TGTGCCACATCTGGGGCAGGGGGACAAGAGACCCAGTACTTC.